A selection of T cell receptor beta chains follows, all from one sample in a study of blood T cells in healthy people across ages. TCRdb passed the 5' RACE reads through MiXCR, listing each CDR3 protein once. The sample carries 750,000 to 850,000 distinct CDR3 sequences, 20% to 25% recorded once. Another study also made use of these data, one on T cells of mothers and their children.

Sequencing input: blood. Every receptor here comes from a boy younger than 18 in good health. Both conserved end residues are part of each CDR3. Fields, in order: D gene, V gene, clone size, J gene, CDR3 DNA, CDR3 protein. A D gene is named only where the DNA matches it firmly. Clone size is not always given. Where it is, it says once, few, many or a class for expanded clones.

D gene: NA; V gene: TRBV5-5; clone size: many; J gene: TRBJ1-4; CDR3 DNA: TGTGCCAGCAGCTTGGACGGGACTCGGGTCGCGGCTAATGAAAAACTGTTTTTT; CDR3 protein: CASSLDGTRVAANEKLFF
D gene: TRBD1; V gene: TRBV7-2; clone size: NA; J gene: TRBJ1-2; CDR3 DNA: TGTGCCAGCAGCTCGGACAGGCCGTTCTCTAACTATGGCTACACCTTC; CDR3 protein: CASSSDRPFSNYGYTF
D gene: NA; V gene: TRBV7-6; clone size: NA; J gene: TRBJ2-3; CDR3 DNA: TGTGCCAGCAGCTATCGGTCAGATACGCAGTATTTT; CDR3 protein: CASSYRSDTQYF
D gene: TRBD1; V gene: TRBV28; clone size: NA; J gene: TRBJ1-2; CDR3 DNA: TGTGCCAGTCGCCTCTCAGGGGGACGGGGCGGCTACACCTTC; CDR3 protein: CASRLSGGRGGYTF
D gene: NA; V gene: TRBV3-1; clone size: few; J gene: TRBJ1-5; CDR3 DNA: TGTGCCAGCAGCCAAGGGTCGGGGGGGTGGAGCAATCAGCCCCAGCATTTT; CDR3 protein: CASSQGSGGWSNQPQHF
D gene: NA; V gene: TRBV10-3; clone size: few; J gene: TRBJ2-2; CDR3 DNA: TGTGCCATTAGTGACCCTAGACAAGGGGGTGGCACCGGGGAGCTGTTTTTT; CDR3 protein: CAISDPRQGGGTGELFF
D gene: TRBD2; V gene: TRBV28; clone size: NA; J gene: TRBJ2-1; CDR3 DNA: TGTGCCAGCAGCGGACGACTAGCGGGGAACTCCTACAATGAGCAGTTCTTC; CDR3 protein: CASSGRLAGNSYNEQFF
D gene: NA; V gene: TRBV19; clone size: NA; J gene: TRBJ2-7; CDR3 DNA: TGTGCCAGCGGAGGGCCCGGGAACCCCAACTACGAGCAGTACTTC; CDR3 protein: CASGGPGNPNYEQYF
D gene: NA; V gene: TRBV11-2; clone size: few; J gene: TRBJ2-3; CDR3 DNA: TGTGCCAGCAGCCCCCGGGTGTGGAGCACAGATACGCAGTATTTT; CDR3 protein: CASSPRVWSTDTQYF
D gene: NA; V gene: TRBV6-4; clone size: once; J gene: TRBJ2-3; CDR3 DNA: TGTACCAGCAGTGACTCGGACGGGAGCACAGATACGCAGTATTTT; CDR3 protein: CTSSDSDGSTDTQYF
D gene: NA; V gene: TRBV9; clone size: few; J gene: TRBJ2-7; CDR3 DNA: TGTGCCAGCAGCGTAGGAGGGGACGGCACCTACGAGCAGTACTTC; CDR3 protein: CASSVGGDGTYEQYF
D gene: TRBD1; V gene: TRBV7-9; clone size: NA; J gene: TRBJ1-2; CDR3 DNA: TGTGCCTGCAGTTTATCCGAAACAGGGGAGGGGAATGGCTACACCTTC; CDR3 protein: CACSLSETGEGNGYTF
D gene: NA; V gene: TRBV3-1; clone size: NA; J gene: TRBJ1-4; CDR3 DNA: TGTGCCAGCAGCCAGAGTATGGGCACGCCGGAAAAACTGTTTTTT; CDR3 protein: CASSQSMGTPEKLFF
D gene: NA; V gene: TRBV7-9; clone size: NA; J gene: TRBJ2-3; CDR3 DNA: TGTGCCAGCAGCCCAGGAGAAACAGGCTCGGGCACAGATACGCAGTATTTT; CDR3 protein: CASSPGETGSGTDTQYF